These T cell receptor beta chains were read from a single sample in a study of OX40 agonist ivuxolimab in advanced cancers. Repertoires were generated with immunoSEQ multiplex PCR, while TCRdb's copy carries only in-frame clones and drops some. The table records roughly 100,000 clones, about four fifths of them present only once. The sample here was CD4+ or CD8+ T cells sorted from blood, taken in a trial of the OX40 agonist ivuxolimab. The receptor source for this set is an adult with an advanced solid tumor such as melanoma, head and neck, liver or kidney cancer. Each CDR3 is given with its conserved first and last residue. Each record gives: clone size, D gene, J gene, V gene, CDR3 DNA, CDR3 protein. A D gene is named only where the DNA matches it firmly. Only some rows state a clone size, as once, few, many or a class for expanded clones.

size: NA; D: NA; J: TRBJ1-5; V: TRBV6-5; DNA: TGTGCCAGCAGTTACACGGGGAATCAGCCCCAGCATTTT; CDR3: CASSYTGNQPQHF
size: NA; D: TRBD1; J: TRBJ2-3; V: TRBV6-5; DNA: TGTGCCAGCAAACGACAGGGGAGTTCAGATACGCAGTATTTT; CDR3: CASKRQGSSDTQYF
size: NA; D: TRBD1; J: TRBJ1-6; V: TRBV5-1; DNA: TGCGCCAGCAGCTTGACAGGGGGCTCCTATAATTCACCCCTCCACTTT; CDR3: CASSLTGGSYNSPLHF
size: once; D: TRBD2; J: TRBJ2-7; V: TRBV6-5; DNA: TGTGCCAGCAGTTACTCGGTGCCTAGCGGGGACTACGAGCAGTACTTC; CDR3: CASSYSVPSGDYEQYF
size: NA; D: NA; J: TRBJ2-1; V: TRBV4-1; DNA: TGCGCCAGCAGCCAAGGCCGGGACGGAGATTCCTACAATGAGCAGTTCTTC; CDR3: CASSQGRDGDSYNEQFF
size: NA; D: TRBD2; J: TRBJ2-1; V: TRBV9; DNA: TGTGCCAGCAGCGTTACTAGCGGGGATTCCTACAATGAGCAGTTCTTC; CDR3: CASSVTSGDSYNEQFF
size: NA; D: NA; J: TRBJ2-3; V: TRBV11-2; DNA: TGTGCCAGCAGCCCCCCGTTCTCGGGGACTAGCACAGATACGCAGTATTTT; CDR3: CASSPPFSGTSTDTQYF
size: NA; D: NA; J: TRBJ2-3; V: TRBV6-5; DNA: TGTGCCAGCAGTTACGAGAAAAGCACAGATACGCAGTATTTT; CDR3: CASSYEKSTDTQYF
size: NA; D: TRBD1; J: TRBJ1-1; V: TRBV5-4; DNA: TGTGCCAGCAGCCCCCTGACAGGGGTAGTCTCTGAAGCTTTCTTT; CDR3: CASSPLTGVVSEAFF
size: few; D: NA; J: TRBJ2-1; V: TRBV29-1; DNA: TGCAGCGTTGTAAGGAATGAGCAGTTCTTC; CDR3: CSVVRNEQFF
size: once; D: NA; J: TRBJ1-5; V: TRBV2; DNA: TGTGCCAGCAGTGAAGCGCGGAGGAGCAATCAGCCCCAGCATTTT; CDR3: CASSEARRSNQPQHF
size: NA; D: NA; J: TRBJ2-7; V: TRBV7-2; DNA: TGTGCCAGCAGCTTACAGAACGAGCAGTACTTC; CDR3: CASSLQNEQYF
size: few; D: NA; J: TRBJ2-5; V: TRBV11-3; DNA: TGTGCCAGCAGCTTAAGGGTTGGGGACCCAATCCAAGAGACCCAGTACTTC; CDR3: CASSLRVGDPIQETQYF
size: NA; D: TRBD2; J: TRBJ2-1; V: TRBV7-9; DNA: TGTGCCAGCAGCCCTTCACGACTAGCCTGGAATGAGCAGTTCTTC; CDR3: CASSPSRLAWNEQFF
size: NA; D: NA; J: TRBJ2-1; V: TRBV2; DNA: TGTGCCAGCAGGCCTGCAGGGAGGAATGAGCAGTTCTTC; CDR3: CASRPAGRNEQFF
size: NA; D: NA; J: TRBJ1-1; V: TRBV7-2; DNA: TGTGCCAGCAGCTTAGTGGCACCGGGAACTGAAGCTTTCTTT; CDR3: CASSLVAPGTEAFF
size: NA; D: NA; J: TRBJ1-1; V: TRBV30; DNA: TGTGCCTGGAGTCTCTCAGGGTCCTTGAACACTGAAGCTTTCTTT; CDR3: CAWSLSGSLNTEAFF
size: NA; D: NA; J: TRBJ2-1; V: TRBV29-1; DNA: TGCAGCGTTGAAACGCAGGGGGACTCCTTCCTCTCCTACAATGAGCAGTTCTTC; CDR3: CSVETQGDSFLSYNEQFF
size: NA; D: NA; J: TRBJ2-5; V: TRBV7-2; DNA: TGTGCCAGCAGCTTAGCAGCAGGACGAAAAGAGACCCAGTACTTC; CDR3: CASSLAAGRKETQYF
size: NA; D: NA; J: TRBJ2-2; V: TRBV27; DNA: TGTGCCAGCAGTCCTACGAACACCGGGGAGCTGTTTTTT; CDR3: CASSPTNTGELFF
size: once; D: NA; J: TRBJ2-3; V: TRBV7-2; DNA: TGTGCCAGCAGCCAGTTGCCAGATACGCAGTATTTT; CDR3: CASSQLPDTQYF
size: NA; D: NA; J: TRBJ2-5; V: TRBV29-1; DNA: TGCAGCGTTGGACCAGACCAAGAGACCCAGTACTTC; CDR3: CSVGPDQETQYF
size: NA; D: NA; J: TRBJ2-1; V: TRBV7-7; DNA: TGTGTCCCGATTAGTGTAAGCTACAATGAGCAGTTCTTC; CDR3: CVPISVSYNEQFF
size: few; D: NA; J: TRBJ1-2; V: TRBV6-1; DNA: TGTGCCAGCACCTACGGCAGGGGAGGTGACTATGGCTACACCTTC; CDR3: CASTYGRGGDYGYTF
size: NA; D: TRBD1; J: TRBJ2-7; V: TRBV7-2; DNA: TGTGCCAGCAGCTTACGAGGACAGGGACCTCGGGAGCAGTACTTC; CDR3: CASSLRGQGPREQYF
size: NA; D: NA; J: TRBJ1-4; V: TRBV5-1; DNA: TGCGCCAGCAGCTCCGAGATGCAGGGGAGGATTTATGAAAAACTGTTTTTT; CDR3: CASSSEMQGRIYEKLFF
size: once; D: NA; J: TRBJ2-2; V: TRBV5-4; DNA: TGTGCCAGCAGCTTGGCCGCCAGGGCGAACACCGGGGAGCTGTTTTTT; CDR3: CASSLAARANTGELFF